This T cell receptor beta chain originates from a study of PD-L1 blockade in urothelial cancer. The table came from immunoSEQ multiplex PCR; TCRdb's copy has only in-frame clones and leaves some out. The data show 85,000 to 90,000 clones, 90% seen once. The germline V gene has CDR1 SGDLS and CDR2 YYNGEE. The V and J ends lost 3 bases and 3 bases, in that order; junction bases with no gene match: 2. The length of the CDR3 is 14 residues. The sequence derives from a man aged 55-75 years with urothelial cancer. V usage is TRBV9 and J usage is TRBJ2-7; 11 bases are a match to TRBD2. The sequencing here drew on PBMCs, taken around atezolizumab (anti-PD-L1) treatment. This CDR3 is CASSETSGSYEQYF. CDR3 bases: TGTGCCAGCAGCGAAACTAGCGGGAGCTACGAGCAGTACTTC.